Below, 4 T cell receptor beta chains from the same sample are listed, as sequenced in a study of blood T cell repertoires in COVID-19. Generated by immunoSEQ multiplex PCR, the TCRdb table keeps only in-frame clones and is missing some. The repertoire has 150,000 to 180,000 clones, roughly 80% of them found once; the top ten carry about 29%. Sequencing input: peripheral blood. These receptors originate from a woman aged 55-69 years with acute or convalescent COVID-19.

The V call is TRBV5-1, the J call TRBJ2-5; TRBD2 agrees at 13 bases. The CDR3 covers 18 residues. Per the germline V gene, CDR1 is SGHRS and CDR2 is YFSETQ. Trimming cost V 3 bases and J 4 bases; bases outside gene matches: 12. The CDR3 loop reads CASSSGVLLAGGLETQYF. As DNA, the CDR3 is TGCGCCAGCAGCTCCGGCGTCCTACTAGCGGGAGGGCTAGAGACCCAGTACTTC.

This sequence joins TRBV6-5 and TRBJ1-1, with 9 positions matching TRBD1. V gave up 8 bases and J gave up 4 bases; unmatched junction bases: 5. The CDR3 loop spans 13 amino acids. The germline gives CDR1 MNHEY, CDR2 SVGAGI. CDR3 sequence (DNA): TGTGCCAGCGGACAGGGGCGGGTCACTGAAGCTTTCTTT. This sequence encodes CASGQGRVTEAFF.

The chain combines TRBV10-1 with TRBJ2-2; D is possibly TRBD2 (6 bases). Germline V gene data show CDR1 as WNHNN and CDR2 as SYGVQD (reference sequence). The ends were cut back, 6 bases at V and 2 bases at J, with 7 bases in the middle. This CDR3 spans 13 amino acids. The CDR3 loop reads CASSGGNTGELFF. CDR3 DNA sequence: TGCGCCAGCAGCGGGGGAAACACCGGGGAGCTGTTTTTT.

As concerns this clone: The same CDR3 also results from other DNA sequences found in this sample. CDR3 sequence: CAWRGQGAGNQPQHF. The CDR3, as DNA: TGTGCCTGGAGGGGACAGGGGGCGGGTAATCAGCCCCAGCATTTT. The chain couples TRBV30 to TRBJ1-5; 12 nucleotides agree with TRBD1. V shed 3 bases, J shed 4 bases, and the junction held 4 bases outside the gene matches. This CDR3 is 15 amino acids long. The germline CDR1 and CDR2 sequences are GTSNPN and SVGIG (reference sequence).